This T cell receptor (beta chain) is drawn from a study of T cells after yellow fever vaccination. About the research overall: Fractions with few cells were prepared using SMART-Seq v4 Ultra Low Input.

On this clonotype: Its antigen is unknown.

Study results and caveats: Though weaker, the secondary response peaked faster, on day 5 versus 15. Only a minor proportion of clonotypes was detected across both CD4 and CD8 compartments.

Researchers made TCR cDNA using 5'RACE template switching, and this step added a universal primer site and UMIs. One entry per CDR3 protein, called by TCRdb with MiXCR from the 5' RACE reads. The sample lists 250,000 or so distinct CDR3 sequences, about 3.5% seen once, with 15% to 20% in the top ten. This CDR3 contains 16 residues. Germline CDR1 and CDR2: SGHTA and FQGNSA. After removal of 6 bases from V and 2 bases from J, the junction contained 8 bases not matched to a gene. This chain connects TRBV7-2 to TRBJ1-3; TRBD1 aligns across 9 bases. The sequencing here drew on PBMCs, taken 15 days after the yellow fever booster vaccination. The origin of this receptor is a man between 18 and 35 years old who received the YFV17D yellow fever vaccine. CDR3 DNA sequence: TGTGCCAGCAGACTTACAGGGGGCGTACCTGGAAACACCATATATTTT. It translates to CASRLTGGVPGNTIYF.